The next 20 T cell receptor beta chains were all read from a single sample in a study of cytomegalovirus exposure and HLA in healthy donors. The study ran its PCR with 60 Vbeta and 13 Jbeta primers. Method: immunoSEQ multiplex PCR; TCRdb's copy keeps in-frame clones and lacks some. The sample includes roughly 140,000 clones, about four fifths of them seen just once. The sample was PBMCs. These receptors came from a male donor in good health and CMV-seronegative.

The rearrangement joins TRBV7-3 to TRBJ2-2; a weak D match, TRBD1 (5 bases). This CDR3 region has 14 residues. Germline CDR1 is SGHTA and CDR2 is FQGTGA. V dropped 5 bases and J dropped 5 bases, with 12 bases sitting between them. CDR3 region: CASSQEAGTGELFF. The CDR3 bases are TGTGCCAGCAGCCAAGAAGCAGGGACCGGGGAGCTGTTTTTT.

The V gene is TRBV6-6, the J gene TRBJ2-5, with 7 bases fitting TRBD1. V lost 6 bases to trimming and J lost 2 bases; unmatched junction nucleotides: 6. Germline CDR1 reads MNHNY; CDR2 reads SVGAGI (reference sequence). This CDR3 spans 14 amino acids. The CDR3 bases are TGTGCCAGCAGCCCGACAGGGCCACAAGAGACCCAGTACTTC. Translation gives CASSPTGPQETQYF.

Written as DNA, the CDR3 is TGTGCCAGCAGCCCAGGGGCTGGATTCTATGGCTACACCTTC. It yields the protein CASSPGAGFYGYTF. This chain connects TRBV27 to TRBJ1-2, with D possibly matching TRBD1 (6 bases). The V gene lost 6 bases and the J gene lost 4 bases, with 15 bases spanning the gap. The V gene's germline CDR1 is MNHEY and CDR2 SMNVEV (reference sequence). The CDR3 consists of 14 residues.

The chain's CDR3 is CASSLTGQGAVEQYF. The CDR3 nucleotides read TGTGCCAGCAGCTTAACGGGACAGGGGGCCGTCGAGCAGTACTTC. The V call is TRBV7-3, the J call TRBJ2-7, with 12 positions matching TRBD1. The germline V gene has CDR1 SGHTA and CDR2 FQGTGA. This CDR3 has 15 amino acids. With V trimmed by 0 bases and J by 6 bases, 3 bases remained unmatched. The whole variable domain, filled in from reference TRBV7-3 and TRBJ2-7, reads GAGVSQTPSNKVTEKGKYVELRCDPISGHTALYWYRQSLGQGPEFLIYFQGTGAADDSGLPNDRFFAVRPEGSVSTLKIQRTERGDSAVYLCASSLTGQGAVEQYFGPGTRLTVT.

The V call is TRBV19, the J call TRBJ2-3; a weak D match, TRBD2 (6 bases). Germline CDR1 reads LNHDA; CDR2 reads SQIVND (reference sequence). This CDR3 has 14 residues. V was clipped by 5 bases and J by 7 bases, with 16 bases between them. CDR3 protein: CASSYLASSNTQYF. CDR3 sequence (DNA): TGTGCCAGTAGTTACCTAGCGTCTTCGAATACGCAGTATTTT.

The chain joins TRBV7-3 to TRBJ2-3; tentatively, D is TRBD2 (6 bases). CDR3 length equals 17 residues. Looked up from germline, CDR1 is SGHTA and CDR2 is FQGTGA. V lost 3 bases and J lost 5, with 21 bases in between. The CDR3 nucleotides read TGTGCCAGCAGCTTCGGGCCGGCGGGGAGGTTGGGAGATACGCAGTATTTT. Translated, it gives CASSFGPAGRLGDTQYF. Combining the CDR3 with reference TRBV7-3 and TRBJ2-3 gives the whole variable domain GAGVSQTPSNKVTEKGKYVELRCDPISGHTALYWYRQSLGQGPEFLIYFQGTGAADDSGLPNDRFFAVRPEGSVSTLKIQRTERGDSAVYLCASSFGPAGRLGDTQYFGPGTRLTVL.

This clone was seen once. The chain uses TRBV27 and TRBJ1-2; D might be TRBD1 (6 bases). V was pared by 6 bases and J by 0 bases, with 11 bases between. The CDR3 is 14 amino acids. Looked up from germline, CDR1 is MNHEY and CDR2 is SMNVEV (reference sequence). CDR3 bases: TGTGCCAGCAGCGAACAGGGATCTAACTATGGCTACACCTTC. Translation gives CASSEQGSNYGYTF.

The chain joins TRBV7-9 to TRBJ1-1, with 8 nucleotides matching TRBD1. CDR3 length equals 16 residues. V lost 1 base and J lost 8; bases outside the gene matches: 12. Germline values: CDR1 SEHNR, CDR2 FQNEAQ (reference sequence). The CDR3 here is CASSLGQGAWGDEAFF. For the CDR3, the DNA is TGTGCCAGCAGCTTAGGGCAGGGGGCGTGGGGAGACGAAGCTTTCTTT.

The V and J genes are TRBV27 and TRBJ1-1, with D maybe TRBD1 (6 bases). Germline assignment: CDR1 MNHEY and CDR2 SMNVEV (reference sequence). The ends were cut back, 6 bases at V and 0 bases at J, with 8 bases in the middle. The CDR3 contains 13 residues. CDR3 DNA: TGTGCCAGCAGGGACAGCATGAACACTGAAGCTTTCTTT. The encoded protein is CASRDSMNTEAFF.

This clone has just a few counts. The chain carries TRBV6-5 and TRBJ1-1; TRBD1 agrees at 7 bases. CDR1 MNHEY and CDR2 SVGAGI come from the germline V gene. Unmatched junction bases numbered 5, after V lost 0 bases and J lost 7 bases. This CDR3 is built from 14 residues. CDR3 sequence: CASSYSRRGFEAFF. The CDR3 coding sequence is TGTGCCAGCAGTTACTCCCGCAGGGGGTTTGAAGCTTTCTTT.

The sample holds a few counts of this clone. The CDR3 bases are TGCGCCAGCAGCCTTGGCTTTCCAACCATAAACAATGAGCAGTTCTTC. Translation gives CASSLGFPTINNEQFF. The chain uses TRBV4-1 and TRBJ2-1; D gene uncertain. The germline CDR1 and CDR2 sequences are MGHRA and YSYEKL. The CDR3 length is 16 residues. Trimming cost V 4 bases and J 5 bases, with 18 bases left between them.

This clone was recorded only once. The chain uses TRBV6-1 and TRBJ2-1; 10 nucleotides match TRBD2. J was trimmed by 0 bases and V by 1 base; bases with no gene match: 6. The CDR3 extends over 18 amino acids. CDR1 is MNHNS and CDR2 is SASEGT in the germline V gene. The CDR3 loop reads CASSEGLAGYSSYNEQFF. Here the CDR3 DNA reads TGTGCCAGCAGTGAAGGACTAGCGGGTTACAGCTCCTACAATGAGCAGTTCTTC.

The chain combines TRBV19 with TRBJ1-2, with a possible D match to TRBD1 (6 bases). The CDR3 is 16 residues long. Trimming removed 2 bases from V and 6 bases from J, with 19 bases in between. In germline, CDR1 is LNHDA, CDR2 SQIVND (reference sequence). The CDR3 DNA reads as TGTGCCAGTAGTATATGGGGCCGGGGGGCGCTTCATGGCTACACCTTC. It translates to CASSIWGRGALHGYTF. Filled out from reference TRBV19 and TRBJ1-2, the complete variable domain reads DGGITQSPKYLFRKEGQNVTLSCEQNLNHDAMYWYRQDPGQGLRLIYYSQIVNDFQKGDIAEGYSVSREKKESFPLTVTSAQKNPTAFYLCASSIWGRGALHGYTFGSGTRLTVV.

The chain combines TRBV9 with TRBJ2-5, with 11 bases fitting TRBD2. V lost 0 bases, J lost 4 bases, and 8 bases stayed unmatched. This CDR3 spans 17 amino acids. Germline CDR1 reads SGDLS; CDR2 reads YYNGEE. The CDR3 reads CASSVAQTGLAGETQYF. The CDR3 bases are TGTGCCAGCAGCGTAGCCCAAACCGGACTAGCGGGAGAGACCCAGTACTTC.

The chain employs TRBV6-1 and TRBJ2-5; 11 bases map to TRBD2. The CDR3 spans 13 residues. Germline V lookup: CDR1 MNHNS, CDR2 SASEGT. V lost 7 bases and J lost 4; bases outside the gene matches: 2. This CDR3 is CASTLAGAETQYF. The DNA of the CDR3 is TGTGCCAGCACACTAGCGGGAGCAGAGACCCAGTACTTC.

Turning to this clone: Germline is not matched at one junction end, which may reflect a read error. The CDR3 protein is CASSLERRTEAFF. DNA for the CDR3: TGTGCTAGCAGCTTAGAGAGGCGGACTGAAGCTTTCTTT. This chain uses TRBV7-7 with TRBJ1-1; D is ambiguous. The CDR3 is 13 amino acids. The V gene's germline CDR1 is SSHAT and CDR2 FNYEAQ (reference sequence).

This clone was found once. The chain links TRBV27 to TRBJ2-7; 7 nucleotides agree with TRBD2. Germline CDR1 is MNHEY and CDR2 is SMNVEV (reference sequence). With 4 bases clipped from V and 4 bases from J, the junction kept 7 bases outside the gene matches. The CDR3 is 14 amino acids. This CDR3 is CASSSGTTHYEQYF. In DNA, the CDR3 is TGTGCCAGCAGTTCCGGGACTACACATTACGAGCAGTACTTC.

The rearrangement links TRBV9 to TRBJ1-5; TRBD1 is a possible D gene (5 bases). V lost 4 bases and J lost 7, with 18 bases in between. The CDR3 spans 15 residues. Germline V gene lookup returns CDR1 SGDLS and CDR2 YYNGEE. CDR3 sequence reads: CASSSPPGINQPQHF. The DNA for the CDR3 is TGTGCCAGCAGCAGTCCCCCAGGGATTAACCAGCCCCAGCATTTT.

V gene TRBV6-4 combines with J gene TRBJ2-2; 7 bases are a match to TRBD1. Germline trimming cut 7 bases from V and 5 bases from J; bases unmatched to any gene: 10. This CDR3 spans 15 amino acids. Germline V gene sequence: CDR1 MRHNA, CDR2 SNTAGT. CDR3 sequence: CASKRGPGSTGELFF. CDR3 coding DNA: TGTGCCAGCAAAAGGGGGCCCGGGTCTACCGGGGAGCTGTTTTTT.

The chain joins TRBV5-8 to TRBJ2-6; D is unresolved. Trimming removed 5 bases from V and 0 bases from J, with 9 bases in between. CDR1 and CDR2 from the germline V gene are SGHTS and YDEGEE. The CDR3 is 15 residues long. The CDR3 DNA reads TGTGCCAGCAGACTTCTAAGCTCTGGGGCCAACGTCCTGACTTTC. This encodes CASRLLSSGANVLTF. Combining the CDR3 with reference TRBV5-8 and TRBJ2-6 gives the whole variable domain EAGVTQSPTHLIKTRGQQATLRCSPISGHTSVYWYQQALGLGLQFLLWYDEGEERNRGNFPPRFSGRQFPNYSSELNVNALELEDSALYLCASRLLSSGANVLTFGAGSRLTVL.